This T cell receptor (beta chain) derives from a study of beta chain features in type 1 diabetes. Overall study findings and caveats: Naive, central memory and Treg TCRB repertoires seemed to resemble each other more closely in patients than they did in healthy donors. Shortening of TCRB CDR3s, moderate but significant, appeared in all four CD4+ subsets of Type 1 diabetes patients.

Details on this clone: Its antigen remains unknown.

The germline gives CDR1 MNHNS, CDR2 SASEGT. Trimming cost V 5 bases and J 9 bases, with 11 bases left between them. There are 12 residues in the CDR3. Reverse transcription of all isolated RNA meant that expressed TCRB transcripts were sequenced. Data came from immunoSEQ multiplex PCR; TCRdb stores just in-frame clones and leaves some out. The sample includes some 370,000 clones, around a tenth seen only once; the top ten take about 0.64%. This clonotype was obtained from a man aged 25 to 40 with type 1 diabetes. The chain carries TRBV6-1 and TRBJ2-4; unclear D gene. Material for sequencing was central memory CD4+ T cells from blood. The DNA of the CDR3 is TGTGCCAGCAGTCTGAATATGGGCATTCAGTACTTC. Protein sequence: CASSLNMGIQYF.